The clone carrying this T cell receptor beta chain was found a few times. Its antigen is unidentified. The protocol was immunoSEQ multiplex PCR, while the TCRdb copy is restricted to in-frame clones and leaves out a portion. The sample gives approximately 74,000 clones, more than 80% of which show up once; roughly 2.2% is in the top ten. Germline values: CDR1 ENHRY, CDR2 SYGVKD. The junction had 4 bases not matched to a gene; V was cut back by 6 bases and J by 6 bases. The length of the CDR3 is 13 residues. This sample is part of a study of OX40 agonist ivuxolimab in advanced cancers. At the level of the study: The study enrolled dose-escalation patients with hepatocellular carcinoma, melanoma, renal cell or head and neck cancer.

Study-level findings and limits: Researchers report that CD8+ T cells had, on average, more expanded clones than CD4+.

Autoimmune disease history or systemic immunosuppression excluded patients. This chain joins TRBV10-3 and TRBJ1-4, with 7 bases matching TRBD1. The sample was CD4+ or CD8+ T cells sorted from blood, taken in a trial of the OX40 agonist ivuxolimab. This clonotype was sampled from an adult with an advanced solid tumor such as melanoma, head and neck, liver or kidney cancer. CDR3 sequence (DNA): TGTGCCATCAGCGCCGGGACAGATGAAAAACTGTTTTTT. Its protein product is CAISAGTDEKLFF.